This T cell receptor beta chain was identified during a study of blood T cell repertoires in COVID-19. Sequencing used immunoSEQ multiplex PCR; TCRdb keeps in-frame clones, though not all of them. Here the sample spans under 100,000 clones, around 90% being singletons. V lost 3 bases and J 3 bases, leaving 11 bases between the germline ends. From germline, CDR1 is MGHDK and CDR2 SYGVNS. The CDR3 has 14 residues. The sequencing input was peripheral blood. The V and J genes are TRBV25-1 and TRBJ2-5; D is unresolved. The sequence came from a man aged 50-59 years with active COVID-19. The CDR3 bases are TGTGCCAGCAGTGAGGCACGGCGGAAAGAGACCCAGTACTTC. Its translation: CASSEARRKETQYF.